Listed here are 28 T cell receptor beta chains from one sample, sequenced in a study of blood T cell repertoires in COVID-19. TCRdb's copy holds only in-frame clones and misses some; the assay was immunoSEQ multiplex PCR. The repertoire holds some 400,000 clones, with approximately 87% as singletons. Sequencing was carried out using PBMCs or T cells enriched from blood (not recorded which). All receptors come from a man aged 25-45 years who had recovered from COVID-19.

The genes are TRBV29-1 and TRBJ1-1, with D tentatively TRBD1 (5 bases). The CDR3 contains 15 residues. The germline V and J ends were trimmed by 4 bases and 3 bases, with 18 bases remaining between them. The V gene's germline CDR1 is SQVTM and CDR2 ANQGSEA. The CDR3 region is CSVVVMGPGDTEAFF. The CDR3 DNA follows: TGCAGCGTTGTTGTCATGGGGCCCGGTGACACTGAAGCTTTCTTT.

Only one count was recorded for this clone. The rearrangement uses TRBV9 and TRBJ1-1, with D perhaps matching TRBD1 (6 bases). V dropped 2 bases and J dropped 5 bases, with 10 bases sitting between them. CDR3 size: 13 residues. Germline CDR1 and CDR2: SGDLS and YYNGEE. CDR3 nucleotides: TGTGCCAGCAGCGTGGGGGCAGAGACTGAAGCTTTCTTT. Its protein product is CASSVGAETEAFF.

The chain joins TRBV12-3 or TRBV12-4 to TRBJ1-6; D gene uncertain. The V end lost 7 bases, the J end lost 5 bases, and 9 bases lay between the germline ends. This CDR3 comprises 13 residues. The CDR3 DNA reads as TGTGCCAGCAAGGAGGAGAATAATTCACCCCTCCACTTT. Translated: CASKEENNSPLHF.

V gene TRBV30 combines with J gene TRBJ1-2; D remains ambiguous. Germline CDR1 reads GTSNPN; CDR2 reads SVGIG (reference sequence). Trimming pared 3 bases from V and 4 bases from J, leaving 9 bases between. The CDR3 is made up of 12 amino acids. CDR3 nucleotide sequence: TGTGCCTGGAGCGTGTATAGCTATGGCTACACCTTC. Translation gives CAWSVYSYGYTF.

The rearrangement joins TRBV5-1 to TRBJ2-4; a possible D gene is TRBD2 (6 bases). CDR3 size: 14 residues. Trimming removed 4 bases from V and 1 base from J, with 9 bases in between. Per the germline V gene, CDR1 is SGHRS and CDR2 is YFSETQ. CDR3 amino acids: CASSPGTAKNIQYF. For the CDR3, the DNA is TGCGCCAGCAGCCCGGGGACTGCCAAAAACATTCAGTACTTC.

J is TRBJ1-1 and V is TRBV3-1 (or the pseudogene TRBV3-2); a possible D gene is TRBD1 (5 bases). V was cut by 2 bases and J by 5 bases, with 9 bases left in between. Germline-derived CDR1 and CDR2 are LGHDT and YNNKEL (reference sequence). The CDR3 spans 13 residues. CDR3: CASSQLEGTEAFF. Here the CDR3 DNA reads TGTGCCAGCAGCCAATTGGAGGGGACTGAAGCTTTCTTT.

The chain joins TRBV7-7 to TRBJ2-5; TRBD1 aligns across 8 bases. This CDR3 comprises 16 residues. Trimming at V came to 1 base and at J to 1 base, leaving 5 bases not matched to a gene. The germline V gene encodes CDR1 SSHAT and CDR2 FNYEAQ (reference sequence). CDR3 residues: CASSLDGTGPQETQYF. Written as DNA, the CDR3 is TGTGCCAGCAGCTTAGATGGGACAGGTCCCCAAGAGACCCAGTACTTC.

The chain recombines TRBV25-1 with TRBJ2-3, with D possibly TRBD1 on 6 matching bases. The CDR3 runs 14 residues. V shed 6 bases and J shed 5 bases, with 15 bases lying between them. CDR1 and CDR2 (germline): MGHDK, SYGVNS. The CDR3 nucleotides are TGTGCCAGCAGCTGGGCGGCAGGGGTAGATACGCAGTATTTT. Its protein product is CASSWAAGVDTQYF. Based on the CDR3 plus reference TRBV25-1 and TRBJ2-3, the full variable domain is EADIYQTPRYLVIGTGKKITLECSQTMGHDKMYWYQQDPGMELHLIHYSYGVNSTEKGDLSSESTVSRIRTEHFPLTLESARPSHTSQYLCASSWAAGVDTQYFGPGTRLTVL.

The sample holds one count of this clone. This chain uses TRBV27 with TRBJ2-7; 10 bases agree with TRBD1. V trimming: 4 bases; J trimming: 6 bases; junction bases outside the gene matches: 6. CDR3 size: 14 residues. CDR1 is MNHEY, CDR2 SMNVEV, per germline (reference sequence). The CDR3 DNA follows: TGTGCCAGCAGTTCCACCGGGACAGGGGCCGAGCAGTACTTC. As protein: CASSSTGTGAEQYF.

The gene calls are TRBV27 and TRBJ1-2, with 9 positions matching TRBD1. Germline V gene data show CDR1 as MNHEY and CDR2 as SMNVEV (reference sequence). The CDR3 spans 13 residues. V lost 6 bases to trimming and J lost 8 bases; unmatched junction nucleotides: 7. The CDR3 is CASRGQGLKGYTF. As DNA, the CDR3 is TGTGCCAGCAGGGGACAGGGCCTGAAGGGCTACACCTTC.

This rearrangement joins TRBV5-5 to TRBJ2-3; 8 bases agree with TRBD2. The V gene end was trimmed by 6 bases and the J gene end by 3 bases; junction bases not matched to a gene: 12. This CDR3 comprises 16 residues. Germline CDR1 reads SGHKS; CDR2 reads YYEKEE (reference sequence). The chain's CDR3 is CASTPAGGEGTDTQYF. The CDR3 region has the DNA TGTGCCAGCACCCCGGCCGGGGGGGAGGGGACAGATACGCAGTATTTT.

V usage is TRBV6-2 or TRBV6-3 and J usage is TRBJ1-4; D gene uncertain. V was cut by 7 bases and J by 10 bases, with 16 bases left in between. This CDR3 spans 13 amino acids. Germline V gives CDR1 MNHEY, CDR2 SVGEGT. The CDR3 DNA reads as TGTGCCAGCACCCCTGATCTCGGCGGAAAACTGTTTTTT. The encoded protein is CASTPDLGGKLFF.

The chain joins TRBV7-2 to TRBJ1-4; D gene uncertain. The CDR3 consists of 17 residues. V lost 1 base, J lost 2 bases, and 14 bases lay in between. Germline CDR1 is SGHTA and CDR2 is FQGNSA. CDR3 residues: CASSLGRSRGTNEKLFF. The DNA for the CDR3 is TGTGCCAGCAGCTTAGGCAGATCCCGAGGGACTAATGAAAAACTGTTTTTT.

The CDR3 DNA is TGTGCCAGCAGCTCCGGACAGGCTGGAAACACCATATATTTT. Translation: CASSSGQAGNTIYF. The V call is TRBV9, the J call TRBJ1-3; 7 bases match TRBD1. Germline lookup yields CDR1 SGDLS and CDR2 YYNGEE. This CDR3 is 14 amino acids long. With V trimmed by 4 bases and J by 2 bases, 3 bases remained unmatched.

The rearrangement links TRBV7-9 to TRBJ1-1, with D possibly matching TRBD1 (5 bases). Germline CDR1 reads SEHNR; CDR2 reads FQNEAQ (reference sequence). Trimming pared 7 bases from V and 1 base from J, leaving 10 bases between. The CDR3 runs 13 residues. In DNA form, the CDR3 reads TGTGCCAGCAACAAGGACACGAACACTGAAGCTTTCTTT. Its protein is CASNKDTNTEAFF.

This chain uses TRBV6-5 with TRBJ2-7; 12 nucleotides line up with TRBD2. After removal of 4 bases from V and 4 bases from J, the junction contained 8 bases not matched to a gene. This CDR3 spans 16 amino acids. The germline V gene encodes CDR1 MNHEY and CDR2 SVGAGI. The CDR3 bases are TGTGCCAGCAGTTCCGCCCGACTAGCGGGGGTTTACGAGCAGTACTTC. Amino acid sequence: CASSSARLAGVYEQYF.

The V gene is TRBV7-9, the J gene TRBJ2-1, with TRBD2 matching 11 bases. CDR1 is SEHNR and CDR2 is FQNEAQ in the germline V gene (reference sequence). Trimming cost V 5 bases and J 4 bases; bases outside gene matches: 7. This CDR3 comprises 16 residues. Written as DNA, the CDR3 is TGTGCCAGCAGCACACGGGGACTAGCGGAGTACAATGAGCAGTTCTTC. The encoded protein is CASSTRGLAEYNEQFF. Full variable domain (rest looked up from reference TRBV7-9 and TRBJ2-1): DTGVSQNPRHKITKRGQNVTFRCDPISEHNRLYWYRQTLGQGPEFLTYFQNEAQLEKSRLLSDRFSAERPKGSFSTLEIQRTEQGDSAMYLCASSTRGLAEYNEQFFGPGTRLTVL.

The chain couples TRBV7-9 to TRBJ1-2, with 9 positions matching TRBD1. This CDR3 spans 17 amino acids. CDR1 and CDR2 from the germline V gene are SEHNR and FQNEAQ (reference sequence). The junction had 7 bases not matched to a gene; V was cut back by 2 bases and J by 0 bases. Here the CDR3 reads CASSLRDRESANYGYTF. DNA of the CDR3: TGTGCCAGCAGCTTACGGGACAGGGAATCGGCTAACTATGGCTACACCTTC.

J is TRBJ1-6 and V is TRBV27, with D unclear. The V gene's germline CDR1 is MNHEY and CDR2 SMNVEV (reference sequence). V lost 5 bases to trimming and J lost 5 bases, with 7 bases between them. The CDR3 loop spans 13 amino acids. The CDR3 DNA sequence: TGTGCCAGCAGTGGTCAGGATAATTCACCCCTCCACTTT. Translation gives CASSGQDNSPLHF.

V gene TRBV6-5 combines with J gene TRBJ1-2; possibly TRBD1 for D (5 bases). Looked up from germline, CDR1 is MNHEY and CDR2 is SVGAGI. Deletions cut 8 bases from V and 7 bases from J, with 14 bases between. The CDR3 runs 12 residues. DNA for the CDR3: TGTGCCAGCGGCAGAGGCGGGGGTGGCTACACCTTC. Translation gives CASGRGGGGYTF.

The chain employs TRBV6-5 and TRBJ1-5; D uncertain. This CDR3 is 15 amino acids long. Trimming took 7 bases from V and 1 from J, leaving 14 bases between them. CDR1 and CDR2 (germline): MNHEY, SVGAGI. CDR3 sequence (DNA): TGTGCCAGCACCGAAGGAGGATACAGCAATCAGCCCCAGCATTTT. This codes for CASTEGGYSNQPQHF.

This chain joins TRBV5-4 and TRBJ1-6; D is ambiguous. Germline lookup yields CDR1 SGHNT and CDR2 YYREEE (reference sequence). The CDR3 has 13 amino acids. V was pared by 3 bases and J by 7 bases, with 8 bases between. The CDR3 region has the DNA TGTGCCAGCAGCTCCCTGGAGAATTCACCCCTCCACTTT. Translating gives CASSSLENSPLHF.

This chain uses TRBV4-1 with TRBJ1-2; maybe TRBD1 (5 bases). Germline values: CDR1 MGHRA, CDR2 YSYEKL. Trimming stripped 0 bases from V and 1 base from J, with 12 bases between. This CDR3 comprises 16 residues. The CDR3 bases are TGCGCCAGCAGCCAAGATTTCCAGGGACTTAACTATGGCTACACCTTC. Protein: CASSQDFQGLNYGYTF.

This clone was counted a few times. The chain has TRBV7-9 and TRBJ2-1; D not certain. Germline V gene lookup returns CDR1 SEHNR and CDR2 FQNEAQ (reference sequence). The V end was cut by 7 bases, the J end by 4 bases, with 14 bases between. This CDR3 comprises 14 residues. The CDR3 DNA sequence: TGTGCCAGCACCCACCTACTTTCTTACAATGAGCAGTTCTTC. Encoded protein: CASTHLLSYNEQFF.

J is TRBJ1-4 and V is TRBV7-9; 8 bases are shared with TRBD1. The CDR3 contains 15 residues. V trimming: 5 bases; J trimming: 3 bases; junction bases outside the gene matches: 5. Germline V gene lookup returns CDR1 SEHNR and CDR2 FQNEAQ (reference sequence). In nucleotides, the CDR3 is TGTGCCAGCAGCAGCTGGACAGGGTCTAATGAAAAACTGTTTTTT. Encoded protein: CASSSWTGSNEKLFF.

This clone occurred a few times. The chain recombines TRBV18 with TRBJ1-1, with D perhaps matching TRBD1 (6 bases). The CDR3 runs to 14 residues. Trimming pared 3 bases from V and 3 bases from J, leaving 11 bases between. CDR1 and CDR2 (germline): KGHSH, LQKENI. The chain's CDR3 is CASSPRAGDTEAFF. The DNA for the CDR3 is TGTGCCAGCTCACCCCGTGCAGGGGACACTGAAGCTTTCTTT.

The rearrangement links TRBV5-1 to TRBJ2-5, with 9 bases matching TRBD2. In germline, CDR1 is SGHRS, CDR2 YFSETQ. The trim removed 0 bases at V and 1 base at J, leaving 1 base unmatched. The CDR3 covers 15 residues. The CDR3 coding sequence is TGCGCCAGCAGCTTGGCTAGCGGGGTCCAAGAGACCCAGTACTTC. This translates into CASSLASGVQETQYF.

The chain employs TRBV3-1 (or the pseudogene TRBV3-2) and TRBJ1-4, with TRBD1 as a possible D gene (6 bases). The germline CDR1 and CDR2 sequences are LGHDT and YNNKEL (reference sequence). This CDR3 comprises 15 residues. Deletions cut 4 bases from V and 0 bases from J, with 9 bases between. DNA of the CDR3: TGTGCCAGCAGCCCACAGGGAGCAACTAATGAAAAACTGTTTTTT. It codes for CASSPQGATNEKLFF.